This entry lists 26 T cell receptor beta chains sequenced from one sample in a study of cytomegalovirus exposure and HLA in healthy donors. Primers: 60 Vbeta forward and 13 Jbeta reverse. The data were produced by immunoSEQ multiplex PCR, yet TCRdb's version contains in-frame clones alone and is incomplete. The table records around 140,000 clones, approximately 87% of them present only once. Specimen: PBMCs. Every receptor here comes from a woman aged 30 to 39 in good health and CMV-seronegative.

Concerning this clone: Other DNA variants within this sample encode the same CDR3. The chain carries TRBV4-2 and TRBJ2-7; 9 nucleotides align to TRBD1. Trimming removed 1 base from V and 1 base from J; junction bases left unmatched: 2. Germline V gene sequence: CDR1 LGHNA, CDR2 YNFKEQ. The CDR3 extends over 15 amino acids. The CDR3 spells CASSQGGQGSYEQYF. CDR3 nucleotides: TGTGCCAGCAGCCAAGGGGGACAGGGATCCTACGAGCAGTACTTC.

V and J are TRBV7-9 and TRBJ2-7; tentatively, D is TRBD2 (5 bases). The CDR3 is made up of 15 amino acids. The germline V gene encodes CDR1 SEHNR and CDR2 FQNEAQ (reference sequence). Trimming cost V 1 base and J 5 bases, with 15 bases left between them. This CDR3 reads CASSLEAGILNEQYF. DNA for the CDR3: TGTGCCAGCAGCTTAGAAGCCGGGATTTTAAACGAGCAGTACTTC.

CDR3 DNA sequence: TGTGCCAGCAGCTTATCGAGCTCCTACAATGAGCAGTTCTTC. Its translation is CASSLSSSYNEQFF. This rearrangement joins TRBV7-3 to TRBJ2-1; D is undetermined. Deletions cut 2 bases from V and 0 bases from J, with 5 bases between. CDR1 is SGHTA and CDR2 is FQGTGA in the germline V gene. The CDR3 length is 14 residues.

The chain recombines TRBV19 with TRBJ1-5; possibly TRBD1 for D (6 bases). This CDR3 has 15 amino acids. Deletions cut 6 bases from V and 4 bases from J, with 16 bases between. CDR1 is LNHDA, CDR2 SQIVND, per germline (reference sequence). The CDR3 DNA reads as TGTGCCAGTAGCCCCGACAGGAGGCTTAATCAGCCCCAGCATTTT. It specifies CASSPDRRLNQPQHF.

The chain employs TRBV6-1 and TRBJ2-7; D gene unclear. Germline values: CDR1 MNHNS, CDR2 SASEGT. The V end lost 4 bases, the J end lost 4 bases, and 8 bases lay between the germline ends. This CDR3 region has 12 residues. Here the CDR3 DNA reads TGTGCCAGCAGTGGCAACAGTTACGAGCAGTACTTC. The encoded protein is CASSGNSYEQYF.

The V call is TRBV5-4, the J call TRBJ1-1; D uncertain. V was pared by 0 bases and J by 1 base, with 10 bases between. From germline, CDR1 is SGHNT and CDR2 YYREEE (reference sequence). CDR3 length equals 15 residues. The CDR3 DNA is TGTGCCAGCAGCTTGGCTCGGGGTGGGAACACTGAAGCTTTCTTT. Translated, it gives CASSLARGGNTEAFF.

The DNA of the CDR3 is TGTGCCAGCAGAAAGGGGTTCCAAGAGACCCAGTACTTC. Its protein is CASRKGFQETQYF. The V call is TRBV6-1, the J call TRBJ2-5, with a tentative D call TRBD1 (5 bases). Per the germline V gene, CDR1 is MNHNS and CDR2 is SASEGT. The CDR3 spans 13 residues. With 6 bases removed from V and 1 base from J, the gap between germline ends came to 9 bases.

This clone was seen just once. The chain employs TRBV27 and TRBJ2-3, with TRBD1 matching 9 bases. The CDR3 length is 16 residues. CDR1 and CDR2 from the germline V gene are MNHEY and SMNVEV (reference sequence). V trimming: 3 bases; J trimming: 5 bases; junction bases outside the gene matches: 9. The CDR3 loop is CASSFPRDRDEDTQYF. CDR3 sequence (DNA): TGTGCCAGCAGTTTCCCCCGGGACAGGGACGAAGATACGCAGTATTTT.

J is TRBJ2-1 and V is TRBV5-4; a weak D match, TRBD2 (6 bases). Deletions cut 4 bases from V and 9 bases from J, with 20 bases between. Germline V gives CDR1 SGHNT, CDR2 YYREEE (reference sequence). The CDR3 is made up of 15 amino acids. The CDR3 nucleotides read TGTGCCAGCAGCCCTCGAGGAGGGGCCTTAGGTGAGCAGTTCTTC. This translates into CASSPRGGALGEQFF. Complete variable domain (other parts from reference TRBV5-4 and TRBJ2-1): ETGVTQSPTHLIKTRGQQVTLRCSSQSGHNTVSWYQQALGQGPQFIFQYYREEENGRGNFPPRFSGLQFPNYSSELNVNALELDDSALYLCASSPRGGALGEQFFGPGTRLTVL.

CDR3 loop: CATSGTGRNDNEKLFF. Written as DNA, the CDR3 is TGTGCCACATCCGGGACAGGGAGGAATGATAATGAAAAACTGTTTTTT. The genes are TRBV28 and TRBJ1-4; 9 nucleotides align to TRBD1. The trim removed 10 bases at V and 4 bases at J, leaving 13 bases unmatched. CDR1 is MDHEN and CDR2 is SYDVKM in the germline V gene. This CDR3 comprises 16 residues.

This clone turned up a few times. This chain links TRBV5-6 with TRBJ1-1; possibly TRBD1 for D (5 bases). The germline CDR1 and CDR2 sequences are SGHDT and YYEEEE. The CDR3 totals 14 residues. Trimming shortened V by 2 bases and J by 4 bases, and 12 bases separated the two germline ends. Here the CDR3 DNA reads TGTGCCAGCAGCTTAGGGGTGTTGAGCACTGAAGCTTTCTTT. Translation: CASSLGVLSTEAFF.

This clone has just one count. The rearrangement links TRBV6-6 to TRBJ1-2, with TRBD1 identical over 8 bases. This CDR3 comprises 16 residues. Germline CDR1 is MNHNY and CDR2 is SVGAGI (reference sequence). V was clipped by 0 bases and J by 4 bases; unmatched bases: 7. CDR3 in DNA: TGTGCCAGCAGTTACTCGTCGCAGGGGGCTGGCTATGGCTACACCTTC. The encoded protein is CASSYSSQGAGYGYTF.

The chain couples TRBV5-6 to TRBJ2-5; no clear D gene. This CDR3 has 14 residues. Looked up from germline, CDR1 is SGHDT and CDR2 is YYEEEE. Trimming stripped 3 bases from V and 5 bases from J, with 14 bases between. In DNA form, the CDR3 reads TGTGCCAGCAGCTATACTGACTTGTCTGAGACCCAGTACTTC. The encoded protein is CASSYTDLSETQYF. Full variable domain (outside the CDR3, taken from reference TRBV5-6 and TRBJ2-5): DAGVTQSPTHLIKTRGQQVTLRCSPKSGHDTVSWYQQALGQGPQFIFQYYEEEERQRGNFPDRFSGHQFPNYSSELNVNALLLGDSALYLCASSYTDLSETQYFGPGTRLLVL.

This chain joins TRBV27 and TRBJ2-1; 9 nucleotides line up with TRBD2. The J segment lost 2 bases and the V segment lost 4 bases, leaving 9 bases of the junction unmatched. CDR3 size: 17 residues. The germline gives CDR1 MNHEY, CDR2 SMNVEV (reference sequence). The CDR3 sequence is CASSSALAGGPYNEQFF. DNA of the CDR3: TGTGCCAGCAGTTCCGCGTTGGCGGGAGGGCCCTACAATGAGCAGTTCTTC.

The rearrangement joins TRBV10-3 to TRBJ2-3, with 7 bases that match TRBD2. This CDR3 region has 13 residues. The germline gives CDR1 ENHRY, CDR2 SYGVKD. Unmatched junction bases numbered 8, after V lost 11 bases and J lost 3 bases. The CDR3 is CAGRLAATDTQYF. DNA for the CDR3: TGTGCCGGCCGGCTAGCGGCGACAGATACGCAGTATTTT.

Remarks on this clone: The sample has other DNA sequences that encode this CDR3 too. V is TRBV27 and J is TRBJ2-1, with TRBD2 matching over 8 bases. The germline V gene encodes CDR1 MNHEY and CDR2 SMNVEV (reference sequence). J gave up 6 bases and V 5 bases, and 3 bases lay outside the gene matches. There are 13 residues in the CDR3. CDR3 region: CASSPRGGNEQFF. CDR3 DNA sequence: TGTGCCAGCAGTCCTCGGGGGGGCAATGAGCAGTTCTTC.

CDR3 bases: TGTGCCAGTACGCTAGCGGGGGGCACCGGGGAGCTGTTTTTT. This translates into CASTLAGGTGELFF. The chain uses TRBV19 and TRBJ2-2, with 11 positions matching TRBD2. Germline trimming cut 7 bases from V and 4 bases from J; bases unmatched to any gene: 2. This CDR3 comprises 14 residues. The germline gives CDR1 LNHDA, CDR2 SQIVND (reference sequence).

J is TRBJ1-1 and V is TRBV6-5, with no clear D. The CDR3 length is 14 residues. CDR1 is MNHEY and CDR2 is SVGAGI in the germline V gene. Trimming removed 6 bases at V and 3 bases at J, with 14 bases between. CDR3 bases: TGTGCCAGCAGGGAGGGAGGTTGGGACACTGAAGCTTTCTTT. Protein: CASREGGWDTEAFF.

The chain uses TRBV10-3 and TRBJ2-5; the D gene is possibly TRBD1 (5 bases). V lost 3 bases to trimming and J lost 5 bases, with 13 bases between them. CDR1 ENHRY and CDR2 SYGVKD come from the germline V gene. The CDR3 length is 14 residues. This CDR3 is CAISDTRATETQYF. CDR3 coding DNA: TGTGCCATCAGTGATACCAGGGCTACGGAGACCCAGTACTTC.

CDR3 sequence: CASRMGQTVHGYTF. The CDR3 DNA reads TGTGCCAGCCGCATGGGTCAGACAGTCCATGGCTACACCTTC. The chain carries TRBV28 and TRBJ1-2, with TRBD1 as a possible D gene (5 bases). V lost 8 bases, J lost 6 bases, and 19 bases lay in between. CDR1 is MDHEN, CDR2 SYDVKM, per germline. CDR3 length equals 14 residues.

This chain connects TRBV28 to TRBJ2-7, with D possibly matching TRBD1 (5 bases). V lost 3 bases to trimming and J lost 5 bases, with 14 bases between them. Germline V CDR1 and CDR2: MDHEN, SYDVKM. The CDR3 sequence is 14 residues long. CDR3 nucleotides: TGTGCCAGCAGTTTTCTCCAGGGATTCAACGAGCAGTACTTC. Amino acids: CASSFLQGFNEQYF.

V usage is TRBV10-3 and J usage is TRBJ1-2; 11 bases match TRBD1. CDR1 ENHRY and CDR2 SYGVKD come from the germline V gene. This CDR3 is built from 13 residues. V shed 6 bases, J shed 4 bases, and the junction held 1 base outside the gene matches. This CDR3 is CAIRGTGGYGYTF. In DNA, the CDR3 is TGTGCCATCAGAGGGACAGGGGGCTATGGCTACACCTTC.

The DNA for the CDR3 is TGTGCCAGCAGTTGGGACAGGCGATACGAGCAGTACTTC. Translated: CASSWDRRYEQYF. The V call is TRBV6-5, the J call TRBJ2-7; 8 bases line up with TRBD1. CDR3 length: 13 residues. The germline CDR1 and CDR2 sequences are MNHEY and SVGAGI. V shed 4 bases and J 4 bases; nucleotides not matched to a gene: 3.

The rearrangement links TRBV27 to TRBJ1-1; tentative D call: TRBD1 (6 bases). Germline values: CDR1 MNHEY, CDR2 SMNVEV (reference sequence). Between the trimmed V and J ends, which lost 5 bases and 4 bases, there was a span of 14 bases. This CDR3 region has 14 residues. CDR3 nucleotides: TGTGCCAGCAGTATACGCGGGGGCGGCACTGAAGCTTTCTTT. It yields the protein CASSIRGGGTEAFF.

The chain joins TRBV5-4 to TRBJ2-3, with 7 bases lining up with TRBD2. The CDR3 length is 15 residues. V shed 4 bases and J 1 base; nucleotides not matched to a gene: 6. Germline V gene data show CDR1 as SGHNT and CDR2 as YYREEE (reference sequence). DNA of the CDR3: TGTGCCAGCAGCCCCGGGGGGATTGGCACAGATACGCAGTATTTT. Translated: CASSPGGIGTDTQYF.

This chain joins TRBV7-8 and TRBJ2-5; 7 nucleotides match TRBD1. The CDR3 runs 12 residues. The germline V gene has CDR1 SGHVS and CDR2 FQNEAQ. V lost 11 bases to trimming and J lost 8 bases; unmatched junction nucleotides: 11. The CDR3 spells CASHTGVATQYF. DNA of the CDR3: TGTGCCTCACATACAGGGGTCGCCACCCAGTACTTC.